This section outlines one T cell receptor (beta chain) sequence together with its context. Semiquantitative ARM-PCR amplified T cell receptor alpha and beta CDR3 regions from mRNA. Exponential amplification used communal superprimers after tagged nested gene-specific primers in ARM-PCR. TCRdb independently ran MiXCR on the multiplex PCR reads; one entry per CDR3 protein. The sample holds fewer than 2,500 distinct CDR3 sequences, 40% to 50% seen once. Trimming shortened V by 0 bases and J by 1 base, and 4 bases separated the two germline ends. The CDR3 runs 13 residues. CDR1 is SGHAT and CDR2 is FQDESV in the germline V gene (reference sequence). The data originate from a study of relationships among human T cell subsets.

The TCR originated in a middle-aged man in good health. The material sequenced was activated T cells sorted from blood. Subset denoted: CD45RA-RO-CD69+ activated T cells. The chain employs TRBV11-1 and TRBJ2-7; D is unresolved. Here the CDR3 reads CASSLAASYEQYF. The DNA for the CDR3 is TGTGCCAGCAGCTTAGCGGCTTCCTACGAGCAGTACTTC.